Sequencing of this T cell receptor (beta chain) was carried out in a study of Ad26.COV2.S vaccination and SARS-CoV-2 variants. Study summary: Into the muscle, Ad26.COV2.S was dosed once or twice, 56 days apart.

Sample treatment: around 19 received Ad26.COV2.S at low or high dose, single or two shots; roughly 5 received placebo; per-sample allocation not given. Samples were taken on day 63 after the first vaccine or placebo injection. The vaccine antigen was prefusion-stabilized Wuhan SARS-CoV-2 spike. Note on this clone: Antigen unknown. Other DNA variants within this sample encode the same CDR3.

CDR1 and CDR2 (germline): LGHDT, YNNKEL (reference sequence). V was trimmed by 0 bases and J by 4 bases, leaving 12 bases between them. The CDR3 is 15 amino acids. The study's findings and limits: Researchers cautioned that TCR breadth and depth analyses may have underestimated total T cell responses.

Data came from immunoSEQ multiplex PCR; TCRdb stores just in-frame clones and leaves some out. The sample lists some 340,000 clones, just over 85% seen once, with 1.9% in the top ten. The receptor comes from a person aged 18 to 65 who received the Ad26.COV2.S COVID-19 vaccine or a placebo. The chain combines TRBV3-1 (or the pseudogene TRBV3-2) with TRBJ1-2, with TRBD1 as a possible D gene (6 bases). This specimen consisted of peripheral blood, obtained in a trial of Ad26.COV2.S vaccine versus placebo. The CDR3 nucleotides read TGTGCCAGCAGCCAAGAAGGGGGTAGGGGCTATGGCTACACCTTC. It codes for CASSQEGGRGYGYTF.